The clone carrying this TCR beta chain was detected ten times or more. The read finishes 3 residues shy of the CDR3 end, and the germline J gene is used to complete it. This sample is drawn from a study of T cell clonality in common variable immunodeficiency. CDR1 and CDR2 (germline): SGHTA, FQGNSA. This CDR3 region has 15 residues. Trimming cost V 5 bases and J 6 bases; bases outside gene matches: 8. Repertoires were generated with immunoSEQ multiplex PCR, while TCRdb's copy carries only in-frame clones and drops some. Captured here are about 52,000 clones, none seen once; the top ten comprise about 1.7%.

This receptor was obtained from a person aged 18 to 75 in good health. The specimen sequenced was peripheral blood mononuclear cells. The chain recombines TRBV7-2 with TRBJ2-3, with 10 positions matching TRBD2. The CDR3 bases that were read are TGTGCCAGCAGCCCAAGCGGGAGGGTTCATGATACG. Translation gives CASSPSGRVHDT. The whole CDR3 is CASSPSGRVHDTQYF. The full variable domain, rest sourced from reference TRBV7-2 and TRBJ2-3, is GAGVSQSPSNKVTEKGKDVELRCDPISGHTALYWYRQSLGQGLEFLIYFQGNSAPDKSGLPSDRFSAERTGGSVSTLTIQRTQQEDSAVYLCASSPSGRVHDTQYFGPGTRLTVL.